This is a list of T cell receptor beta chains from one sample in a study of T cells after yellow fever vaccination. TCRdb reprocessed the 5' RACE reads via MiXCR and lists one record per CDR3 protein. The sample has some 550,000 distinct CDR3 sequences, 19% seen once. The sample consisted of PBMCs, taken 15 days after the yellow fever booster vaccination. The origin of the receptors is a man aged 25-45 years who received the YFV17D yellow fever vaccine. CDR3s include the opening cysteine and the closing phenylalanine or tryptophan.

V gene,J gene,CDR3 protein
TRBV2,TRBJ2-2,CASKFPNGPGELFF
TRBV28,TRBJ2-6,CASSTSAATGANVLTF
TRBV7-9,TRBJ1-3,CASLKQNSGNTIYF
TRBV12-3/TRBV12-4,TRBJ2-1,CASSTGQGERNEQFF
TRBV7-9,TRBJ1-3,CASSFTAISGNTIYF
TRBV6-2/TRBV6-3,TRBJ2-1,CASSLAGEYNEQFF
TRBV5-1,TRBJ2-3,CASSVLLAGVADTQYF
TRBV3-1,TRBJ2-7,CASSQGVTSGEQYF
TRBV29-1,TRBJ1-2,CSVESRVYGYTF
TRBV25-1,TRBJ2-2,CASRSAGELFF
TRBV5-1,TRBJ2-3,CASSQGTSGRTDTQYF
TRBV6-5,TRBJ2-7,CASSNPSTGYYEQYF
TRBV20-1,TRBJ2-3,CSAAVGGWTDTQYF
TRBV29-1,TRBJ2-7,CSVEDRKYEQYF
TRBV12-3/TRBV12-4,TRBJ1-2,CASSPQGMLGYTF
TRBV20-1,TRBJ2-1,CSARDPSGYYNEQFF
TRBV6-2/TRBV6-3,TRBJ2-3,CASSSALPGTSGSTDTQYF
TRBV5-1,TRBJ2-3,CASSWTRTDTQYF
TRBV14,TRBJ1-1,CASSRPGRKAFF
TRBV29-1,TRBJ2-7,CSAKGTVTYEQYF
TRBV5-5,TRBJ2-7,CASSNLNGEQYF
TRBV10-3,TRBJ2-1,CAISESIVDEQFF
TRBV5-1,TRBJ2-7,CASSFSYADEQYF
TRBV27,TRBJ1-2,CASSLSKHGTGLSGYTF
TRBV7-2,TRBJ1-2,CASSRRQAYYGYTF
TRBV4-3,TRBJ1-1,CASSQVAGGRNTEAFF
TRBV23-1,TRBJ2-7,CASSQYRGKEQYF
TRBV9,TRBJ1-5,CASSVGEGEIGQPQHF
TRBV20-1,TRBJ2-3,CSAEKTGGTDTQYF
TRBV20-1,TRBJ2-2,CSGTSANTGELFF
TRBV12-3/TRBV12-4,TRBJ2-7,CASSFQGGTTYEQYF
TRBV7-9,TRBJ2-1,CASSLSGNGFNEQFF
TRBV23-1,TRBJ2-5,CARMQHEETQYF